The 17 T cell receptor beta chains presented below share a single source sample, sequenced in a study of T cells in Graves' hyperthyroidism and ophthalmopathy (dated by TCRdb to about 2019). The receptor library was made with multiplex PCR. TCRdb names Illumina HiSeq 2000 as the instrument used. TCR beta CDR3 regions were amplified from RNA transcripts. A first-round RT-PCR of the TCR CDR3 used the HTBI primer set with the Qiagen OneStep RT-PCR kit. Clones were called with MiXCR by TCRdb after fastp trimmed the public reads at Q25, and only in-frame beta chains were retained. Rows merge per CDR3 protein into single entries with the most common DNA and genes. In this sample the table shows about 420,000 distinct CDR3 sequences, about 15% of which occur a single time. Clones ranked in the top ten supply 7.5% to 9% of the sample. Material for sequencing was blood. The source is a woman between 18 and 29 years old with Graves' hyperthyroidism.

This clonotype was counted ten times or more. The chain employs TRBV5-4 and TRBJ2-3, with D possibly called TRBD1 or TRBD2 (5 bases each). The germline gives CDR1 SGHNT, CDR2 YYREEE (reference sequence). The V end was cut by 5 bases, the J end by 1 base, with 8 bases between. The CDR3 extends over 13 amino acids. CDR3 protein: CASRRDGTDTQYF. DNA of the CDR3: TGTGCCAGCAGAAGGGACGGCACAGATACGCAGTATTTT. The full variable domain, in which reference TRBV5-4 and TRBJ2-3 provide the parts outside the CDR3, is ETGVTQSPTHLIKTRGQQVTLRCSSQSGHNTVSWYQQALGQGPQFIFQYYREEENGRGNFPPRFSGLQFPNYSSELNVNALELDDSALYLCASRRDGTDTQYFGPGTRLTVL.

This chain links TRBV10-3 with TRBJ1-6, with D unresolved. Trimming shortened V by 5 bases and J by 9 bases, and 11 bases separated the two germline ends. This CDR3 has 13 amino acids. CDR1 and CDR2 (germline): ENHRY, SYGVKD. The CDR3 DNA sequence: TGTGCCATCAGTTACGGGGTAGGTTCACCCCTCCACTTT. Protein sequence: CAISYGVGSPLHF.

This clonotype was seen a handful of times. CDR3 nucleotide sequence: TGCGCCAGCAGCGCCTGGGGCGAGACCCAGTACTTC. It translates to CASSAWGETQYF. The V and J genes are TRBV5-1 and TRBJ2-5; perhaps TRBD1 as D (5 bases). V lost 4 bases to trimming and J lost 5 bases, with 9 bases between them. The length of the CDR3 is 12 residues. Germline V gene lookup returns CDR1 SGHRS and CDR2 YFSETQ.

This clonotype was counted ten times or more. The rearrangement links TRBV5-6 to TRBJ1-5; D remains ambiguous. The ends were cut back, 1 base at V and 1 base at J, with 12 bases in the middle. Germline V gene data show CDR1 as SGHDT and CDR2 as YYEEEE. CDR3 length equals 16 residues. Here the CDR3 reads CASSLRQTLSNQPQHF. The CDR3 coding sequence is TGTGCCAGCAGCTTGCGGCAGACCCTAAGCAATCAGCCCCAGCATTTT.

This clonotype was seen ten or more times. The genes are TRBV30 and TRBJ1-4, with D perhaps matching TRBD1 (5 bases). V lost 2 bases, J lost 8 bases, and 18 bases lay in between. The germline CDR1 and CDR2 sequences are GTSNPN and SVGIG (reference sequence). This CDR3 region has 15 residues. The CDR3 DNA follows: TGTGCCTGGAGTCCAGGACGCGGGACCCCAGAAAAACTGTTTTTT. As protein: CAWSPGRGTPEKLFF.

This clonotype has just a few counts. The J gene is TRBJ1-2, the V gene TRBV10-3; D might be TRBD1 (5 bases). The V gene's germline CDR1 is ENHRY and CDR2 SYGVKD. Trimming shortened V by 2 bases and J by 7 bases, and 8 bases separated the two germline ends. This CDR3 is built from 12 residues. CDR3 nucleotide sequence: TGTGCCATCAGTGAGGTTACAGGTGGCTACACCTTC. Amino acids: CAISEVTGGYTF.

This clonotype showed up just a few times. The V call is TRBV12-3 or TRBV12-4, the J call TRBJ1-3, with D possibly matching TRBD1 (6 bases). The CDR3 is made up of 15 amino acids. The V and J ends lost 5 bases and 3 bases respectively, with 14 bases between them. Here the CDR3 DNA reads TGTGCCAGCAGTCCACAGGGATTAGTTGGAAACACCATATATTTT. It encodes CASSPQGLVGNTIYF.

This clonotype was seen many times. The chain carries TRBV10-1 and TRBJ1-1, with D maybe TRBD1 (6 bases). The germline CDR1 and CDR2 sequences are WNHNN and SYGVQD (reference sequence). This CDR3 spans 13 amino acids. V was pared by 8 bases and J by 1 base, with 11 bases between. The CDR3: CASRDTGNTEAFF. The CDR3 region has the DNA TGCGCCAGCCGGGACACAGGGAACACTGAAGCTTTCTTT.

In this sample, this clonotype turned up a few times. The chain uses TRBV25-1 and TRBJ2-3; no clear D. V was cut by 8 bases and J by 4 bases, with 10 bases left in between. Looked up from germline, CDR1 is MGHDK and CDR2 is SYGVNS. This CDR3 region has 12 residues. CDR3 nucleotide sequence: TGTGCCAGCGGTAGGTCGCCAGATACGCAGTATTTT. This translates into CASGRSPDTQYF.

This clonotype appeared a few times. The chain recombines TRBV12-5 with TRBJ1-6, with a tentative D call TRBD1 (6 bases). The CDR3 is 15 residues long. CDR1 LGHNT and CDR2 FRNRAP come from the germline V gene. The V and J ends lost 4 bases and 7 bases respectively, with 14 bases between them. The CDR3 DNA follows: TGTGCTAGTGGTTCACAGGGTCTTTACAATTCACCCCTCCACTTT. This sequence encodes CASGSQGLYNSPLHF.

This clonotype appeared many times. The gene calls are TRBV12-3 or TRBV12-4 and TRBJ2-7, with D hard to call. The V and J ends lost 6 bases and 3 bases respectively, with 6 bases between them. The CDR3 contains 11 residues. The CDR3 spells CASSFGYEQYF. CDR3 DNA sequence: TGTGCCAGCAGCTTCGGCTACGAGCAGTACTTC.

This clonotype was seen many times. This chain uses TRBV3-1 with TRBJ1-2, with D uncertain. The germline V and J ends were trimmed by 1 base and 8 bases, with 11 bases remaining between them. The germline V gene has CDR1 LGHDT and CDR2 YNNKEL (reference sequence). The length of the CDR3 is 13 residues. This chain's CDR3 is CASSQVSLGGYTF. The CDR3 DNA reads TGTGCCAGCAGCCAAGTAAGCCTGGGAGGCTACACCTTC.

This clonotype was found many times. In DNA, the CDR3 is TGCAGCGTTGCGAGGCCACCGGGCCTGGAGACCCAGTACTTC. Protein product: CSVARPPGLETQYF. This chain joins TRBV29-1 and TRBJ2-5; D is ambiguous. CDR1 and CDR2 from the germline V gene are SQVTM and ANQGSEA. The CDR3 loop spans 14 amino acids. With 4 bases removed from V and 5 bases from J, the gap between germline ends came to 17 bases. Based on the CDR3 plus reference TRBV29-1 and TRBJ2-5, the full variable domain is SAVISQKPSRDICQRGTSLTIQCQVDSQVTMMFWYRQQPGQSLTLIATANQGSEATYESGFVIDKFPISRPNLTFSTLTVSNMSPEDSSIYLCSVARPPGLETQYFGPGTRLLVL.

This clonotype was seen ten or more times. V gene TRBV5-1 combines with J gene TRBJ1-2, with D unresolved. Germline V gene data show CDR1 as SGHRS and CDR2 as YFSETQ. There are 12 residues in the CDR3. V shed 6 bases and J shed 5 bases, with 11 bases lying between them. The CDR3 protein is CASKGVWYGYTF. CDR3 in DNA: TGCGCCAGCAAGGGTGTGTGGTATGGCTACACCTTC. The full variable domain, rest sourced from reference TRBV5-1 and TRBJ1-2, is KAGVTQTPRYLIKTRGQQVTLSCSPISGHRSVSWYQQTPGQGLQFLFEYFSETQRNKGNFPGRFSGRQFSNSRSEMNVSTLELGDSALYLCASKGVWYGYTFGSGTRLTVV.

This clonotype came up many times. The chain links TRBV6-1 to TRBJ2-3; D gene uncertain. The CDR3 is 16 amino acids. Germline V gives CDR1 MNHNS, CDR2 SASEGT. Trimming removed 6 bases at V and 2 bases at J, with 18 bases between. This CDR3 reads CASSLWSRTPTDTQYF. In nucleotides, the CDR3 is TGTGCCAGCAGCCTCTGGTCCAGGACCCCCACAGATACGCAGTATTTT.

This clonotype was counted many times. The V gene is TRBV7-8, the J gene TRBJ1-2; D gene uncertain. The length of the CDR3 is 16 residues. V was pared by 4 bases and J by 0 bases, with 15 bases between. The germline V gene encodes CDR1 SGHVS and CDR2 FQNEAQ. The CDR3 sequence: CASSSLGKGSNYGYTF. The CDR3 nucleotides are TGTGCCAGCAGCTCCCTAGGAAAAGGTTCTAACTATGGCTACACCTTC.

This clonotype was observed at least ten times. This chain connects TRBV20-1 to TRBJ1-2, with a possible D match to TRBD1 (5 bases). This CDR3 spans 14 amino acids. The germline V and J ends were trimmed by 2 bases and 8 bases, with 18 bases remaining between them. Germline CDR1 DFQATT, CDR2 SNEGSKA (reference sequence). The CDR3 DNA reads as TGCAGTGCTAGAATTCCTCGAGGGGCGGGAGGCTACACCTTC. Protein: CSARIPRGAGGYTF.